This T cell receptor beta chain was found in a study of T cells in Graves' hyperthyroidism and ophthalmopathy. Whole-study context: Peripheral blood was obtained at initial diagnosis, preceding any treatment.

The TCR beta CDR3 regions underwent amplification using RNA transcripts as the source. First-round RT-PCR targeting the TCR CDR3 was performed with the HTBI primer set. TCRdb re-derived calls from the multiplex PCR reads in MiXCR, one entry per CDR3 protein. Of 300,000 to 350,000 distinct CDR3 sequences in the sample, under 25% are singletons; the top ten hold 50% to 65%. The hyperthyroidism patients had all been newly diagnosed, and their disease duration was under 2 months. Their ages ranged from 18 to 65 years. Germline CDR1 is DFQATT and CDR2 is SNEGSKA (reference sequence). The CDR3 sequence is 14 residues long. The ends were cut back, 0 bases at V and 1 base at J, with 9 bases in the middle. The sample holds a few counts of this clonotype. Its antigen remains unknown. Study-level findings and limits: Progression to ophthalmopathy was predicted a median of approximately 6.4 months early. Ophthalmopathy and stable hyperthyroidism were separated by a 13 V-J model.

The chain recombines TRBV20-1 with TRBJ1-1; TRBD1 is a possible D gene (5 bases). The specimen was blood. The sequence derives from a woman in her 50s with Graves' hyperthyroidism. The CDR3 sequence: CSAREGTANTEAFF. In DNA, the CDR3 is TGCAGTGCTAGAGAAGGGACGGCGAACACTGAAGCTTTCTTT.